The 11 T cell receptor beta chains listed next were all sequenced from one sample in a study of T cell repertoires in cytomegalovirus infection. Using its own MiXCR run on the reads, TCRdb lists one record per CDR3 protein. The sample has approximately 250,000 distinct CDR3 sequences, 12% seen once; the top ten hold 1.5% to 2%. The sample was PBMCs. The receptor set was obtained from a human donor in good health (CMV status not recorded). Some clones in this sample may be carry-over from other donors' samples.

This clonotype was recorded many times. The V call is TRBV7-2, the J call TRBJ2-5; perhaps TRBD2 as D (6 bases). The CDR3 contains 15 residues. Trimming took 5 bases from V and 3 from J, leaving 16 bases between them. From germline, CDR1 is SGHTA and CDR2 FQGNSA. The CDR3 nucleotides read TGTGCCAGCAGCCCCAGCTGGGGGGTGGAAGAGACCCAGTACTTC. Amino acid sequence: CASSPSWGVEETQYF.

This clonotype was counted ten times or more. The chain links TRBV7-2 to TRBJ1-2; possible D gene TRBD1, 6 bases. Looked up from germline, CDR1 is SGHTA and CDR2 is FQGNSA. V was clipped by 5 bases and J by 8 bases, with 15 bases between them. The CDR3 has 13 amino acids. Written as DNA, the CDR3 is TGTGCCAGCAGCGAACAGGGACCTGGAGGCTACACCTTC. Translated, it gives CASSEQGPGGYTF. The full variable domain, with the rest looked up from reference TRBV7-2 and TRBJ1-2, is GAGVSQSPSNKVTEKGKDVELRCDPISGHTALYWYRQSLGQGLEFLIYFQGNSAPDKSGLPSDRFSAERTGGSVSTLTIQRTQQEDSAVYLCASSEQGPGGYTFGSGTRLTVV.

This clonotype came up many times. The rearrangement joins TRBV7-2 to TRBJ2-7, with D uncertain. The CDR3 spans 14 residues. Germline V gene lookup returns CDR1 SGHTA and CDR2 FQGNSA. Trimming stripped 5 bases from V and 0 bases from J, with 11 bases between. This chain's CDR3 is CASSLHPSSYEQYF. CDR3 in DNA: TGTGCCAGCAGCCTGCACCCCTCCTCCTACGAGCAGTACTTC. Supplemented by reference TRBV7-2 and TRBJ2-7, the full variable domain reads GAGVSQSPSNKVTEKGKDVELRCDPISGHTALYWYRQSLGQGLEFLIYFQGNSAPDKSGLPSDRFSAERTGGSVSTLTIQRTQQEDSAVYLCASSLHPSSYEQYFGPGTRLTVT.

CDR3 nucleotides: TGTGCCATCAGTGAGTCGAAAGGGACAGGGGAGCGCGAGCAGTACTTC. Protein product: CAISESKGTGEREQYF. V usage is TRBV10-3 and J usage is TRBJ2-7, with 10 bases that match TRBD1. CDR1 is ENHRY and CDR2 is SYGVKD in the germline V gene. This CDR3 has 16 amino acids. Unmatched junction bases numbered 8, after V lost 0 bases and J lost 6 bases.

This clonotype has a handful of counts. The CDR3 loop reads CASTLPGGETQYF. CDR3 sequence (DNA): TGTGCCAGCACCCTCCCCGGTGGAGAGACCCAGTACTTC. V gene TRBV5-4 combines with J gene TRBJ2-5, with D uncertain. Germline loops: CDR1 SGHNT, CDR2 YYREEE (reference sequence). The ends were cut back, 6 bases at V and 4 bases at J, with 13 bases in the middle. The CDR3 is made up of 13 amino acids.

In this sample, this clonotype turned up many times. V and J are TRBV19 and TRBJ2-2, with 10 bases fitting TRBD2. Germline trimming cut 4 bases from V and 7 bases from J; bases unmatched to any gene: 6. The CDR3 contains 15 residues. Germline V gene sequence: CDR1 LNHDA, CDR2 SQIVND (reference sequence). CDR3 coding DNA: TGTGCCAGTAGTAGGCTAGCGGGAGTCAACGGGGAGCTGTTTTTT. Its protein is CASSRLAGVNGELFF.

The chain is built from TRBV5-6 and TRBJ2-2; maybe TRBD2 (6 bases). There are 17 residues in the CDR3. V gave up 3 bases and J gave up 5 bases, with 20 bases separating them. The germline gives CDR1 SGHDT, CDR2 YYEEEE. Written as DNA, the CDR3 is TGTGCCAGCAGCTCGACCTTATACGGGGCGGGGACCGGGGAGCTGTTTTTT. Translation gives CASSSTLYGAGTGELFF.

This clonotype was counted many times. The V and J genes are TRBV7-2 and TRBJ1-6; the D gene is possibly TRBD1 (6 bases). This CDR3 comprises 15 residues. Trimming cost V 1 base and J 3 bases, with 7 bases left between them. Germline-derived CDR1 and CDR2 are SGHTA and FQGNSA. The CDR3: CASSLEGGYNSPLHF. In DNA, the CDR3 is TGTGCCAGCAGCTTAGAAGGGGGCTATAATTCACCCCTCCACTTT.

CDR3 protein: CASSQEQGSYNEQFF. The CDR3 DNA sequence: TGCGCCAGCAGCCAAGAACAGGGTTCCTACAATGAGCAGTTCTTC. This rearrangement joins TRBV4-3 to TRBJ2-1, with D possibly TRBD1 on 6 matching bases. Deletions cut 0 bases from V and 1 base from J, with 7 bases between. CDR3 length: 15 amino acids. Germline lookup yields CDR1 LGHNA and CDR2 YSLEER.

This clonotype was observed many times. The J gene is TRBJ2-7, the V gene TRBV2; D unresolved. The germline V and J ends were trimmed by 1 base and 4 bases, with 14 bases remaining between them. Looked up from germline, CDR1 is SNHLY and CDR2 is FYNNEI. This CDR3 has 15 amino acids. The CDR3 DNA is TGTGCCAGCAGTGAAGGGACCACCTCGTCTTACGAGCAGTACTTC. Translation gives CASSEGTTSSYEQYF.

V and J are TRBV6-5 and TRBJ2-7, with 7 bases fitting TRBD2. This CDR3 is built from 16 residues. The V and J ends lost 0 bases and 6 bases, in that order; junction bases with no gene match: 11. Germline V lookup: CDR1 MNHEY, CDR2 SVGAGI. The DNA of the CDR3 is TGTGCCAGCAGTTACTCGAGTTTTAGCGGGCATAGCGAGCAGTACTTC. This translates into CASSYSSFSGHSEQYF.